This T cell receptor (beta chain) was sequenced during a study of spatial heterogeneity in lung cancer. As for the study in general: Detection consistently captured more beta-chain sequences than alpha-chain sequences.

The time point: sample taken at primary tumor resection. Whole RNA, isolated from tumor, nontumor lung or frozen PBMC, was sequenced without prior sorting. Donation came from roughly 72 patients with untreated early-stage non-small cell lung cancer. Using its own MiXCR run on the 5' RACE reads, TCRdb lists one record per CDR3 protein. This sample has approximately 25,000 distinct CDR3 sequences, with more than 6.5% found just once. The CDR3 spans 15 residues. V was pared by 8 bases and J by 5 bases, with 12 bases of the junction left unmatched. Many counts were recorded for this clonotype. V gene TRBV12-3 or TRBV12-4 combines with J gene TRBJ2-3; 8 nucleotides line up with TRBD1. The clonotype comes from a male donor with early-stage non-small cell lung cancer. This specimen was PBMCs, taken at surgery. CDR3: CASSMARGQRDTQYF. CDR3 coding DNA: TGTGCCAGCTCGATGGCCAGGGGGCAAAGAGATACGCAGTATTTT.